The clone carrying this TCR beta chain has at least ten counts. TCRdb re-analysed the RT-PCR reads in MiXCR, keeping a single row per CDR3 protein. The table lists around 700,000 distinct CDR3 sequences, 13% to 15% of them singletons. V lost 3 bases, J lost 8 bases, and 7 bases lay in between. CDR3 length: 11 residues. The chain uses TRBV12-3 or TRBV12-4 and TRBJ1-2; D remains unclear. Sequencing was done on a sample of memory CD4+ T cells from blood. The receptor was derived from a female donor in good health, serving as a healthy control. The CDR3 region is CASSLNGGYTF. The CDR3 nucleotides read TGTGCCAGCAGTTTGAATGGAGGCTACACCTTC.